Listed below are T cell receptor beta chains from one sample, sequenced in a study of blood T cell repertoires in COVID-19. Here immunoSEQ multiplex PCR was the method, and the copy in TCRdb shows in-frame clones only, minus some. The sample consists of 200,000 to 300,000 clones, roughly 76% of them appearing once. The source material was peripheral blood. The receptor source for this set is a woman of 80 years or more with COVID-19, enrolled during active disease. CDR3s include the opening cysteine and the closing phenylalanine or tryptophan.

V gene	J gene	CDR3 protein
TRBV7-9	TRBJ1-1	CASSQGFFTEAFF
TRBV30	TRBJ1-4	CAWSPGTGYEKLFF
TRBV10-3	TRBJ1-5	CAISESIGGRGNQPQHF
TRBV7-9	TRBJ1-1	CASSFSVNTEAFF
TRBV7-2	TRBJ1-1	CASSKQAGENMNTEAFF
TRBV18	TRBJ2-3	CASSPLSGTGPDTQYF
TRBV10-3	TRBJ1-2	CAISEVDINYGYTF
TRBV11-1	TRBJ2-2	CASSPSSGRTGELFF
TRBV27	TRBJ1-1	CASSRVENTEAFF
TRBV20-1	TRBJ2-5	CSASSSGRAETQYF
TRBV11-2	TRBJ2-2	CASSLGRGRNTGELFF
TRBV18	TRBJ2-7	CASSIGGGWVEQYF
TRBV5-4	TRBJ1-2	CASSLASRGYTF